This TCR beta chain was obtained from a study of CD8+ T cells in alopecia areata. The CDR3 runs to 13 residues. Germline V gene data show CDR1 as SGHRS and CDR2 as YFSETQ. V was clipped by 4 bases and J by 8 bases; unmatched bases: 6. Indicated treatment: oral pan-JAK inhibitor, 5-10 mg twice daily. The study's findings and limits: Compared with normal scalp, lesional scalp had higher clonality and more expanded CD8+ clones.

A note on this clone: Its antigen remains unidentified.

RNA was isolated and reverse transcribed to cDNA, the sequencing template. Only in-frame clones appear in the TCRdb table, and some are missing; sequencing was by immunoSEQ multiplex PCR. The table records approximately 220,000 clones, around two fifths of them present only once. The chain joins TRBV5-1 to TRBJ2-1, with 7 nucleotides matching TRBD2. The sample here was CD4+ T cells sorted from blood, taken between weeks 30 and 35, from a patient treated with tofacitinib. This sequence originates from a human donor with alopecia areata. The CDR3 reads CASSGLVTDEQFF. In DNA, the CDR3 is TGCGCCAGCAGCGGACTAGTCACCGATGAGCAGTTCTTC.